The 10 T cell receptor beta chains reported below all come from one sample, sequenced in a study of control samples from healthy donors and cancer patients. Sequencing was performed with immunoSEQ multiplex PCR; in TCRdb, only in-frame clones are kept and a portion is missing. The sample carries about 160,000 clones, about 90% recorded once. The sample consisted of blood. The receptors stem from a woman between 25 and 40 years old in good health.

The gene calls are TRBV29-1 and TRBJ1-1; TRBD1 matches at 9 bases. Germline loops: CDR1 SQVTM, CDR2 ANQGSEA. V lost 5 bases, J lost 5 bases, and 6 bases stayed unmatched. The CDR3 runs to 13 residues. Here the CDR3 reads CSVRQGERTEAFF. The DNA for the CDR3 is TGCAGCGTTAGACAGGGGGAAAGGACTGAAGCTTTCTTT.

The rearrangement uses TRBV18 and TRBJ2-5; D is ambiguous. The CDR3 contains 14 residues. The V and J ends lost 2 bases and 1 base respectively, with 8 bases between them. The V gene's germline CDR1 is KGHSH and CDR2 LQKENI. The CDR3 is CASSPRQIQETQYF. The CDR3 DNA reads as TGTGCCAGCTCACCAAGGCAGATCCAAGAGACCCAGTACTTC.

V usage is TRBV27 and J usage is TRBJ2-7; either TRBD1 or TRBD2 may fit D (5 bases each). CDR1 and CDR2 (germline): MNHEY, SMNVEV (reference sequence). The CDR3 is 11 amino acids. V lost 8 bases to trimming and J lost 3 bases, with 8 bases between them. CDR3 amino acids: CASGTDYEQYF. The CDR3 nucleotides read TGTGCCAGCGGGACGGACTACGAGCAGTACTTC.

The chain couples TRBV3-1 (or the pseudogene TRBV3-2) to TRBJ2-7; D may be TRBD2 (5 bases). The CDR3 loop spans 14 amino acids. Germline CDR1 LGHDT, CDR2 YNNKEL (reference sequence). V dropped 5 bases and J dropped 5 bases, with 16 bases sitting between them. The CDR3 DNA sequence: TGTGCCAGCAGCAGCCGGGGAGAAGGGAACGAGCAGTACTTC. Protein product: CASSSRGEGNEQYF.

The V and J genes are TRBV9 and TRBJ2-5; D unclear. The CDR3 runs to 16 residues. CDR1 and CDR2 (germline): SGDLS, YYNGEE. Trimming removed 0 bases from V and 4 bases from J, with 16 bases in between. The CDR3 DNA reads TGTGCCAGCAGCGTAGGAGGTTTAGGAGTGGGAGAGACCCAGTACTTC. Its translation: CASSVGGLGVGETQYF.

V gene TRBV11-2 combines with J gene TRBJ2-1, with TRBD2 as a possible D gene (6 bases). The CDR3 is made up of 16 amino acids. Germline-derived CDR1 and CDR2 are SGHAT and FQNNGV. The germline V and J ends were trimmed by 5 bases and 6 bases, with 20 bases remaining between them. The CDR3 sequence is CASSRSSSVTVNEQFF. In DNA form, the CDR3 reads TGTGCCAGCAGCCGTTCTTCTAGCGTAACCGTCAATGAGCAGTTCTTC.

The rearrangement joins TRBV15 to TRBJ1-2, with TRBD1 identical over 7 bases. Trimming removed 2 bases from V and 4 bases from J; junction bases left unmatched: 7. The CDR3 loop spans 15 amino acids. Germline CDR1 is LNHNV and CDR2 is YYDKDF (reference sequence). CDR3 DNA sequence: TGTGCCACCAGCAGAAACAGGGGAAACGGCTATGGCTACACCTTC. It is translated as CATSRNRGNGYGYTF.

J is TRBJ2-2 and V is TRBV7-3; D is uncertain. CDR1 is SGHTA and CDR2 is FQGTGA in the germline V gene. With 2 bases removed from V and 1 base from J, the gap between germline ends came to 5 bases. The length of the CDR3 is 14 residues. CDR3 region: CASSLLRNTGELFF. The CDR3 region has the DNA TGTGCCAGCAGCTTACTCCGGAACACCGGGGAGCTGTTTTTT.

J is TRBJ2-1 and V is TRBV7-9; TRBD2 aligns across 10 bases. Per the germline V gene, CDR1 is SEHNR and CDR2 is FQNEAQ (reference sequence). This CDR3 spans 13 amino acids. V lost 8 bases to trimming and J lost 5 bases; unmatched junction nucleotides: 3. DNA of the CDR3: TGTGCCAGCGGACTAGCGGTAGACAATGAGCAGTTCTTC. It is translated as CASGLAVDNEQFF.

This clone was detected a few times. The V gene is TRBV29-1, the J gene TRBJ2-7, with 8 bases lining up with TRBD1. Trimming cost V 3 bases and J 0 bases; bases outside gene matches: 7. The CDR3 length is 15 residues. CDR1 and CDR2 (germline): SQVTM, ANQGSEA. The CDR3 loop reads CSVDGTGGNSYEQYF. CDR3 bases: TGCAGCGTTGACGGAACAGGGGGGAACTCCTACGAGCAGTACTTC.